This T cell receptor (beta chain) originates from a study of cytomegalovirus exposure and HLA in healthy donors. Points from the study as a whole: The Asian-associated ancestry cluster reportedly had fewer N-insertions than the approximately 690-donor mean in a later analysis.

Note on this clone: Its antigen is unknown.

Germline lookup yields CDR1 LGHNA and CDR2 YNFKEQ. The germline V and J ends were trimmed by 1 base and 4 bases, with 11 bases remaining between them. The CDR3 covers 14 residues. The study ran its PCR with 60 Vbeta and 13 Jbeta primers. The data were produced by immunoSEQ multiplex PCR, yet TCRdb's version contains in-frame clones alone and is incomplete. The sample holds about 72,000 clones, 60% to 75% seen once. The clonotype was recovered from a man aged 35 to 55 in good health and CMV-seropositive. The gene calls are TRBV4-2 and TRBJ2-7; possibly TRBD2 for D (7 bases). Sequencing used PBMCs. The CDR3 protein is CASSQAGGGYEQYF. The CDR3 DNA is TGTGCCAGCAGCCAAGCGGGGGGCGGGTACGAGCAGTACTTC.